The 32 T cell receptor beta chains below come from one sample, sequenced in a study of blood T cell repertoires in COVID-19. The method was immunoSEQ multiplex PCR; TCRdb's version includes in-frame clones alone and lacks a portion of them. The table lists over 100,000 clones, around 89% of them singletons, with over 9% in the top ten. Sequencing used peripheral blood. These TCRs come from a man aged 45-60 years with acute or convalescent COVID-19.

V usage is TRBV7-9 and J usage is TRBJ1-4; possible D gene TRBD1, 5 bases. The V end lost 2 bases, the J end lost 5 bases, and 6 bases lay between the germline ends. Germline V gene sequence: CDR1 SEHNR, CDR2 FQNEAQ (reference sequence). The CDR3 runs 13 residues. CDR3 residues: CASSLQGNEKLFF. Written as DNA, the CDR3 is TGTGCCAGCAGCTTACAGGGCAATGAAAAACTGTTTTTT.

The chain recombines TRBV9 with TRBJ2-1; 8 bases fit TRBD2. Germline assignment: CDR1 SGDLS and CDR2 YYNGEE. The CDR3 extends over 15 amino acids. Trimming took 7 bases from V and 4 from J; bases not matched to a gene: 10. CDR3 sequence reads: CASASASGLYNEQFF. DNA of the CDR3: TGTGCCAGCGCGTCGGCTAGCGGGTTGTACAATGAGCAGTTCTTC.

CDR3 bases: TGTGCCAGCAGCTTAGGTAGAAGGGACAGGGAGGCCGAGCAGTACTTC. Protein: CASSLGRRDREAEQYF. V usage is TRBV11-2 and J usage is TRBJ2-7, with 9 bases that match TRBD1. This CDR3 is 16 amino acids long. Germline V gene sequence: CDR1 SGHAT, CDR2 FQNNGV. V was pared by 1 base and J by 6 bases, with 10 bases of the junction left unmatched.

This rearrangement joins TRBV29-1 to TRBJ1-1, with a possible D match to TRBD1 (6 bases). Between the trimmed V and J ends, which lost 7 bases and 10 bases, there was a span of 19 bases. Per the germline V gene, CDR1 is SQVTM and CDR2 is ANQGSEA. The CDR3 spans 12 residues. The chain's CDR3 is CSAAGGGRSAFF. The CDR3 region has the DNA TGCAGCGCCGCTGGGGGGGGGCGCTCAGCTTTCTTT.

V usage is TRBV19 and J usage is TRBJ1-1; D is ambiguous. Per the germline V gene, CDR1 is LNHDA and CDR2 is SQIVND (reference sequence). The CDR3 sequence is 13 residues long. V dropped 2 bases and J dropped 4 bases, with 8 bases sitting between them. CDR3 protein: CASSIISSTEAFF. As DNA, the CDR3 is TGTGCCAGTAGTATAATCTCTTCCACTGAAGCTTTCTTT.

V and J are TRBV5-1 and TRBJ1-2; D perhaps matches TRBD1 (5 bases). Germline V gene lookup returns CDR1 SGHRS and CDR2 YFSETQ. The CDR3 extends over 14 amino acids. V shed 3 bases and J shed 8 bases, with 17 bases lying between them. The CDR3 reads CASSWDSTKEGYTF. The CDR3 DNA sequence: TGCGCCAGCAGCTGGGACTCCACAAAGGAGGGCTACACCTTC.

This rearrangement joins TRBV5-1 to TRBJ2-7; D uncertain. The CDR3 extends over 14 amino acids. V was pared by 4 bases and J by 7 bases, with 18 bases between. CDR1 is SGHRS, CDR2 YFSETQ, per germline. CDR3 amino acids: CASSPSRLLLEQYF. CDR3 in DNA: TGCGCCAGCAGCCCTAGTAGGCTACTGCTGGAGCAGTACTTC.

The chain carries TRBV6-5 and TRBJ1-1; no reliable D call. The CDR3 length is 14 residues. Between the trimmed V and J ends, which lost 6 bases and 4 bases, there was a span of 15 bases. Germline CDR1 is MNHEY and CDR2 is SVGAGI. CDR3 protein: CASRRFYAATEAFF. CDR3 in DNA: TGTGCCAGCAGGCGCTTTTATGCGGCCACTGAAGCTTTCTTT.

The gene calls are TRBV6-5 and TRBJ1-2, with 8 bases identical to TRBD1. The CDR3 runs 14 residues. Looked up from germline, CDR1 is MNHEY and CDR2 is SVGAGI. V was pared by 9 bases and J by 6 bases, with 12 bases of the junction left unmatched. The CDR3 spells CASRPFQGANGYTF. CDR3 nucleotides: TGTGCCAGTCGGCCCTTCCAGGGGGCGAATGGCTACACCTTC.

This clone has just one count. The rearrangement joins TRBV7-2 to TRBJ1-1; D gene unclear. Trimming took off 6 bases at V and 1 base at J, with 6 bases between the two ends. The germline gives CDR1 SGHTA, CDR2 FQGNSA. The CDR3 covers 12 residues. The CDR3, as DNA: TGTGCCAGCAGGAGACAGAACACTGAAGCTTTCTTT. This encodes CASRRQNTEAFF.

The chain links TRBV5-5 to TRBJ2-1; D is undetermined. Trimming removed 2 bases at V and 3 bases at J, with 15 bases between. Germline CDR1 is SGHKS and CDR2 is YYEKEE (reference sequence). CDR3 size: 16 residues. CDR3 amino acids: CASSFLRQVGYNEQFF. CDR3 nucleotide sequence: TGTGCCAGCAGCTTTTTACGGCAGGTGGGCTACAATGAGCAGTTCTTC.

The chain recombines TRBV6-5 with TRBJ1-6; TRBD1 matches 11 bases. V was clipped by 6 bases and J by 9 bases; unmatched bases: 4. The CDR3 spans 14 residues. Germline-derived CDR1 and CDR2 are MNHEY and SVGAGI. The CDR3 coding sequence is TGTGCCAGCAGGGGACAGGGGGAAGTTTCACCCCTCCACTTT. Amino acid sequence: CASRGQGEVSPLHF.

CDR3 nucleotides: TGTGCCAGCCGATCGACTAACACAGATACGCAGTATTTT. It specifies CASRSTNTDTQYF. The gene calls are TRBV11-3 and TRBJ2-3, with D possibly being TRBD2 (5 bases). Per the germline V gene, CDR1 is SGHNT and CDR2 is YENEEA. This CDR3 contains 13 residues. The ends were cut back, 8 bases at V and 2 bases at J, with 11 bases in the middle.

This clone was recorded only once. V gene TRBV7-2 combines with J gene TRBJ2-3, with TRBD2 identical over 9 bases. Germline V gene lookup returns CDR1 SGHTA and CDR2 FQGNSA. The CDR3 has 15 amino acids. The V gene end was trimmed by 2 bases and the J gene end by 6 bases; junction bases not matched to a gene: 6. CDR3 sequence (DNA): TGTGCCAGCAGCTTATACGTAGCGGGAGCTGATACGCAGTATTTT. Encoded protein: CASSLYVAGADTQYF.

This sequence joins TRBV11-2 and TRBJ2-5; no clear D. V lost 5 bases, J lost 2 bases, and 12 bases lay in between. The CDR3 runs to 14 residues. The germline CDR1 and CDR2 sequences are SGHAT and FQNNGV. CDR3 amino acids: CASSAAGVQETQYF. Here the CDR3 DNA reads TGTGCCAGCAGCGCCGCCGGAGTACAAGAGACCCAGTACTTC.

V usage is TRBV10-1 and J usage is TRBJ2-2, with TRBD1 matching 9 bases. The germline CDR1 and CDR2 sequences are WNHNN and SYGVQD (reference sequence). This CDR3 has 16 residues. After removal of 6 bases from V and 6 bases from J, the junction contained 11 bases not matched to a gene. The CDR3, as DNA: TGCGCCAGCAGCCAAGAACCGGGACAGGGATCCGGGGAGCTGTTTTTT. It yields the protein CASSQEPGQGSGELFF.

J is TRBJ1-1 and V is TRBV5-1; 7 bases agree with TRBD1. Germline CDR1 is SGHRS and CDR2 is YFSETQ. V shed 2 bases and J 11 bases; nucleotides not matched to a gene: 12. CDR3 length: 14 residues. CDR3 DNA: TGCGCCAGCAGCTTTGGACAGGTTGCGGGTTTGGCTTTCTTT. This sequence encodes CASSFGQVAGLAFF.

This chain joins TRBV3-1 (or the pseudogene TRBV3-2) and TRBJ1-4, with TRBD1 matching 8 bases. Unmatched junction bases numbered 9, after V lost 2 bases and J lost 4 bases. The CDR3 runs 17 residues. CDR1 and CDR2 (germline): LGHDT, YNNKEL (reference sequence). CDR3 sequence: CASSQNRGTGINEKLFF. CDR3 DNA: TGTGCCAGCAGCCAAAACCGGGGGACAGGAATTAATGAAAAACTGTTTTTT.

This chain connects TRBV9 to TRBJ2-7, with 8 bases aligning to TRBD2. CDR3 length: 15 residues. Looked up from germline, CDR1 is SGDLS and CDR2 is YYNGEE. V shed 0 bases and J 6 bases; nucleotides not matched to a gene: 8. In nucleotides, the CDR3 is TGTGCCAGCAGCGTAGATTGGCGGGAGGAGCGCGAGCAGTACTTC. This codes for CASSVDWREEREQYF.

The gene calls are TRBV4-2 and TRBJ1-1; maybe TRBD1 (5 bases). The length of the CDR3 is 15 residues. Germline CDR1 reads LGHNA; CDR2 reads YNFKEQ. Trimming cost V 1 base and J 3 bases, with 12 bases left between them. The CDR3: CASSQGMGGDTEAFF. The DNA of the CDR3 is TGTGCCAGCAGCCAAGGGATGGGGGGTGACACTGAAGCTTTCTTT.

This chain uses TRBV7-2 with TRBJ2-1, with D unclear. The length of the CDR3 is 13 residues. Germline V gives CDR1 SGHTA, CDR2 FQGNSA. Trimming shortened V by 7 bases and J by 5 bases, and 12 bases separated the two germline ends. The chain's CDR3 is CASNVVSNNEQFF. DNA for the CDR3: TGTGCCAGCAACGTGGTATCTAACAATGAGCAGTTCTTC.

This clone has a single count. The V and J genes are TRBV5-4 and TRBJ1-2; maybe TRBD1 (6 bases). CDR3 size: 15 residues. Trimming pared 0 bases from V and 4 bases from J, leaving 13 bases between. The germline gives CDR1 SGHNT, CDR2 YYREEE (reference sequence). Here the CDR3 DNA reads TGTGCCAGCAGCTTGGGTACAGGGTCGAGCTATGGCTACACCTTC. This codes for CASSLGTGSSYGYTF.

V usage is TRBV6-5 and J usage is TRBJ1-1; maybe TRBD1 (6 bases). The V gene's germline CDR1 is MNHEY and CDR2 SVGAGI. V shed 7 bases and J shed 1 base, with 10 bases lying between them. This CDR3 comprises 13 residues. The CDR3 region is CASTTTGNTEAFF. DNA for the CDR3: TGTGCCAGCACCACGACAGGGAACACTGAAGCTTTCTTT.

V and J are TRBV5-4 and TRBJ1-4, with 9 bases aligning to TRBD1. The CDR3 contains 15 residues. Trimming took 1 base from V and 11 from J; bases not matched to a gene: 9. Per the germline V gene, CDR1 is SGHNT and CDR2 is YYREEE (reference sequence). CDR3 DNA: TGTGCCAGCAGCTTGCGGACAGGGGAAGTGGGGAAACTGTTTTTT. The encoded protein is CASSLRTGEVGKLFF.

For this clone: A much larger clone differs from this one at a single base, so this may be a read error. The same CDR3 also results from other DNA sequences found in this sample. The rearrangement uses TRBV10-3 and TRBJ1-2; TRBD1 agrees at 7 bases. J lost 6 bases, V lost 7 bases, and 8 bases had no gene match. Per germline, CDR1 ENHRY and CDR2 SYGVKD. The CDR3 length is 13 residues. The CDR3 reads CAITDDRGHGYTF. The DNA of the CDR3 is TGTGCCATCACCGATGATAGGGGGCATGGCTACACCTTC.

The rearrangement links TRBV6-5 to TRBJ1-2; a possible D gene is TRBD1 (5 bases). The CDR3 is 13 amino acids. V lost 6 bases and J lost 6, with 14 bases in between. Germline V lookup: CDR1 MNHEY, CDR2 SVGAGI. CDR3 DNA: TGTGCCAGCAGCAGGGTAGGGCTGGATGGCTACACCTTC. Its translation is CASSRVGLDGYTF.

This chain uses TRBV4-2 with TRBJ1-2, with D maybe TRBD1 (6 bases). The CDR3 loop spans 16 amino acids. V lost 4 bases and J 1 base, leaving 16 bases between the germline ends. Germline CDR1 is LGHNA and CDR2 is YNFKEQ. The CDR3 region has the DNA TGTGCCAGCAGCCCTTTTACAGGGCAGGTTAACTATGGCTACACCTTC. Translation: CASSPFTGQVNYGYTF.

A few counts support this clone. The gene calls are TRBV4-2 and TRBJ2-5; TRBD1 might be the D (6 bases). In germline, CDR1 is LGHNA, CDR2 YNFKEQ. The CDR3 has 16 residues. The germline V and J ends were trimmed by 1 base and 2 bases, with 14 bases remaining between them. CDR3 in DNA: TGTGCCAGCAGCCAAGTTGTGGTGGACAGACAAGAGACCCAGTACTTC. Its protein product is CASSQVVVDRQETQYF.

The CDR3 nucleotides are TGTGCCAGCAGTGTTGGGACAGGGGCCGGCTACACCTTC. This sequence encodes CASSVGTGAGYTF. The chain combines TRBV6-4 with TRBJ1-2; 10 bases line up with TRBD1. Germline V CDR1 and CDR2: MRHNA, SNTAGT. The CDR3 contains 13 residues. Germline trimming cut 4 bases from V and 8 bases from J; bases unmatched to any gene: 4.

CDR3 nucleotide sequence: TGTGCCAGCTCACCGGCACAATCGGGAAACACCATATATTTT. Translated: CASSPAQSGNTIYF. V is TRBV18 and J is TRBJ1-3; D remains unclear. The germline V and J ends were trimmed by 3 bases and 4 bases, with 10 bases remaining between them. Germline V gene lookup returns CDR1 KGHSH and CDR2 LQKENI. The CDR3 extends over 14 amino acids.

This clone has only one observation. The chain combines TRBV18 with TRBJ1-2; 10 nucleotides match TRBD1. The germline gives CDR1 KGHSH, CDR2 LQKENI. V lost 2 bases to trimming and J lost 3 bases; unmatched junction nucleotides: 3. The CDR3 extends over 15 amino acids. CDR3 sequence (DNA): TGTGCCAGCTCACCATCGGGACAGGGGTACTATGGCTACACCTTC. This encodes CASSPSGQGYYGYTF.

The chain couples TRBV28 to TRBJ1-5, with 9 bases lining up with TRBD1. Germline CDR1 and CDR2: MDHEN and SYDVKM. The CDR3 covers 15 residues. J was trimmed by 4 bases and V by 6 bases; bases with no gene match: 7. The CDR3 protein is CASRVQGAGNQPQHF. In DNA, the CDR3 is TGTGCCAGCAGGGTACAGGGGGCTGGAAATCAGCCCCAGCATTTT.